Following are 23 T cell receptor beta chains from one sample sequenced in a study of T cell responses to AZD1222 COVID-19 vaccine. Using immunoSEQ multiplex PCR, the repertoire was profiled, and TCRdb retains in-frame clones only, with some absent. The sample shows about 170,000 clones, less than 95% of them seen only once. Here the sequenced sample was peripheral blood, taken on day 0 of AZD1222 vaccination. The receptor source for this set is an adult in good health.

The chain carries TRBV3-1 (or the pseudogene TRBV3-2) and TRBJ1-2; D is undetermined. Trimming removed 3 bases from V and 4 bases from J, with 9 bases in between. The CDR3 runs to 13 residues. CDR1 and CDR2 (germline): LGHDT, YNNKEL (reference sequence). The CDR3 here is CASSQRRSYGYTF. The CDR3 bases are TGTGCCAGCAGCCAGAGACGTAGCTATGGCTACACCTTC.

This chain links TRBV5-8 with TRBJ1-1; weak D call: TRBD1 (5 bases). Germline CDR1 SGHTS, CDR2 YDEGEE. This CDR3 is 15 amino acids long. Trimming shortened V by 3 bases and J by 0 bases, and 12 bases separated the two germline ends. The CDR3 protein is CASSSGHFMNTEAFF. CDR3 nucleotide sequence: TGTGCCAGCAGCTCAGGACATTTCATGAACACTGAAGCTTTCTTT.

The J gene is TRBJ1-1, the V gene TRBV28; tentative D call: TRBD1 (5 bases). V shed 7 bases and J shed 5 bases, with 17 bases lying between them. The CDR3 covers 14 residues. Germline CDR1 MDHEN, CDR2 SYDVKM. CDR3 loop: CASTAGWETTEAFF. For the CDR3, the DNA is TGTGCCAGCACCGCAGGGTGGGAGACAACTGAAGCTTTCTTT.

V usage is TRBV28 and J usage is TRBJ1-4; D not resolved. The V end was cut by 10 bases, the J end by 5 bases, with 5 bases between. Germline CDR1 reads MDHEN; CDR2 reads SYDVKM. The CDR3 totals 10 residues. The CDR3 region is CATRNEKLFF. The CDR3 bases are TGTGCCACCAGGAATGAAAAACTGTTTTTT.

This chain's CDR3 is CASSYGQNSPLHF. Here the CDR3 DNA reads TGTGCCAGCAGTTACGGGCAGAATTCACCCCTCCACTTT. V gene TRBV6-5 combines with J gene TRBJ1-6; D remains unclear. Looked up from germline, CDR1 is MNHEY and CDR2 is SVGAGI. V was cut by 2 bases and J by 7 bases, with 6 bases left in between. There are 13 residues in the CDR3.

V usage is TRBV24-1 and J usage is TRBJ1-1, with 7 bases lining up with TRBD1. This CDR3 region has 14 residues. Germline CDR1 and CDR2: KGHDR and SFDVKD. With 7 bases clipped from V and 2 bases from J, the junction kept 6 bases outside the gene matches. CDR3 region: CATRNGDSNTEAFF. CDR3 nucleotides: TGTGCCACCAGGAATGGGGACAGTAACACTGAAGCTTTCTTT.

This sequence joins TRBV11-1 and TRBJ1-2, with D tentatively TRBD1 (6 bases). Per the germline V gene, CDR1 is SGHAT and CDR2 is FQDESV (reference sequence). Trimming left V 5 bases short and J 3 bases short, with 10 bases between. The length of the CDR3 is 13 residues. CDR3 in amino acids: CASSLQGDYGYTF. The CDR3 nucleotides are TGTGCCAGCAGCCTACAGGGTGACTATGGCTACACCTTC.

This chain uses TRBV27 with TRBJ1-2, with 7 nucleotides matching TRBD1. The V and J ends lost 2 bases and 5 bases, in that order; junction bases with no gene match: 11. The CDR3 sequence is 16 residues long. In germline, CDR1 is MNHEY, CDR2 SMNVEV (reference sequence). The CDR3: CASSLVFQGGGYGYTF. The CDR3 nucleotides are TGTGCCAGCAGTTTAGTCTTCCAGGGGGGTGGATATGGCTACACCTTC.

V gene TRBV15 combines with J gene TRBJ1-1, with D perhaps TRBD1 (5 bases). The CDR3 totals 13 residues. V lost 11 bases, J lost 1 base, and 14 bases lay in between. The V gene's germline CDR1 is LNHNV and CDR2 YYDKDF (reference sequence). The CDR3 DNA follows: TGTGCCGGGGGAGCAGTGAAGAACACTGAAGCTTTCTTT. It codes for CAGGAVKNTEAFF.

The chain recombines TRBV4-1 with TRBJ1-1; D is perhaps TRBD1 (5 bases). The CDR3 loop spans 18 amino acids. Germline V gives CDR1 MGHRA, CDR2 YSYEKL. V gave up 0 bases and J gave up 0 bases, with 17 bases separating them. CDR3 loop: CASSQDYGRGSMNTEAFF. The CDR3 DNA is TGCGCCAGCAGCCAAGATTATGGTCGGGGCAGCATGAACACTGAAGCTTTCTTT.

The chain employs TRBV7-9 and TRBJ2-5; D remains unclear. The length of the CDR3 is 15 residues. CDR1 SEHNR and CDR2 FQNEAQ come from the germline V gene (reference sequence). The ends were cut back, 0 bases at V and 0 bases at J, with 8 bases in the middle. The CDR3 protein is CASSLAPENQETQYF. The CDR3 bases are TGTGCCAGCAGCTTAGCGCCAGAAAACCAAGAGACCCAGTACTTC.

V gene TRBV6-6 combines with J gene TRBJ2-5; 11 bases match TRBD2. The CDR3 runs 15 residues. The germline CDR1 and CDR2 sequences are MNHNY and SVGAGI (reference sequence). V dropped 6 bases and J dropped 1; count of bases not matched to a gene: 4. CDR3 DNA: TGTGCCAGCAGACTTAGCGGGGGGGCCCAAGAGACCCAGTACTTC. Protein product: CASRLSGGAQETQYF.

The chain joins TRBV7-2 to TRBJ2-5; possible D gene TRBD1, 6 bases. Germline CDR1 and CDR2: SGHTA and FQGNSA. This CDR3 has 15 residues. V dropped 5 bases and J dropped 1 base, with 14 bases sitting between them. The CDR3: CASSPGTPIQETQYF. The CDR3 DNA follows: TGTGCCAGCAGCCCCGGGACACCCATCCAAGAGACCCAGTACTTC.

The chain carries TRBV28 and TRBJ2-2; a possible D gene is TRBD1 (6 bases). This CDR3 contains 16 residues. V shed 3 bases and J shed 0 bases, with 11 bases lying between them. Germline V lookup: CDR1 MDHEN, CDR2 SYDVKM. For the CDR3, the DNA is TGTGCCAGCAGTTTGTCGGACAGAGCGAACACCGGGGAGCTGTTTTTT. Its protein product is CASSLSDRANTGELFF.

CDR3 in amino acids: CASSPGAGLAYEQYF. The CDR3 nucleotides are TGTGCCAGCAGCCCAGGGGCAGGCCTAGCCTACGAGCAGTACTTC. The chain has TRBV7-8 and TRBJ2-7; D is perhaps TRBD1 (6 bases). Trimming took 5 bases from V and 2 from J, leaving 16 bases between them. The germline gives CDR1 SGHVS, CDR2 FQNEAQ. The length of the CDR3 is 15 residues. Drawing the rest from reference TRBV7-8 and TRBJ2-7, the complete variable domain is GAGVSQSPRYKVAKRGQDVALRCDPISGHVSLFWYQQALGQGPEFLTYFQNEAQLDKSGLPSDRFFAERPEGSVSTLKIQRTQQEDSAVYLCASSPGAGLAYEQYFGPGTRLTVT.

The chain couples TRBV30 to TRBJ1-1; TRBD1 matches at 12 bases. The CDR3 length is 17 residues. Germline trimming cut 2 bases from V and 0 bases from J; bases unmatched to any gene: 7. Germline V gene lookup returns CDR1 GTSNPN and CDR2 SVGIG (reference sequence). In DNA form, the CDR3 reads TGTGCCTGGAGTAGGGGGACAGGGGGCTTTTTGAACACTGAAGCTTTCTTT. Its translation: CAWSRGTGGFLNTEAFF. Full variable domain (outside the CDR3, taken from reference TRBV30 and TRBJ1-1): SQTIHQWPATLVQPVGSPLSLECTVEGTSNPNLYWYRQAAGRGLQLLFYSVGIGQISSEVPQNLSASRPQDRQFILSSKKLLLSDSGFYLCAWSRGTGGFLNTEAFFGQGTRLTVV.

The count of this clone is one. The conserved final phenylalanine or tryptophan is absent from the CDR3, which likely points to a read error. Because the CDR3's place on the DNA is in doubt, the DNA is left out and the CDR3 is given as listed by TCRdb. The CDR3 sequence: CASTPRLARGV. The genes are TRBV6-5 and TRBJ1-1; TRBD1, the table's D call, was not compared with the DNA. Looked up from germline, CDR1 is MNHEY and CDR2 is SVGAGI. The CDR3 adds up to 11 amino acids, both ends counted.

Written as DNA, the CDR3 is TGCGCCAGCCCTACTCCGGGACAGGGGCTCGAGACCCAGTACTTC. As protein: CASPTPGQGLETQYF. The V call is TRBV10-1, the J call TRBJ2-5, with 10 bases aligning to TRBD1. The CDR3 has 15 amino acids. CDR1 and CDR2 (germline): WNHNN, SYGVQD (reference sequence). J lost 5 bases, V lost 8 bases, and 11 bases had no gene match.

The genes are TRBV11-2 and TRBJ2-4; D is unclear. This CDR3 is 16 amino acids long. V lost 5 bases, J lost 0 bases, and 14 bases lay in between. CDR1 and CDR2 from the germline V gene are SGHAT and FQNNGV. The CDR3 region has the DNA TGTGCCAGCAGCCCCTTTTCGCGAGAAGCCAAAAACATTCAGTACTTC. This encodes CASSPFSREAKNIQYF.

This sequence joins TRBV7-3 and TRBJ1-3, with D possibly being TRBD1 (5 bases). Germline values: CDR1 SGHTA, CDR2 FQGTGA. V was shortened by 0 bases and J by 2 bases, with 5 bases between the two germline ends. The CDR3 runs to 14 residues. The CDR3 DNA reads TGTGCCAGCAGCTTAACGGGACCTGGAAACACCATATATTTT. Protein: CASSLTGPGNTIYF.

V gene TRBV7-2 combines with J gene TRBJ2-5; D not certain. The V and J ends lost 0 bases and 5 bases respectively, with 1 base between them. This CDR3 region has 11 residues. In germline, CDR1 is SGHTA, CDR2 FQGNSA. The CDR3 region is CASSLAETQYF. CDR3 DNA sequence: TGTGCCAGCAGCTTAGCCGAGACCCAGTACTTC.

This rearrangement joins TRBV12-5 to TRBJ1-1, with TRBD1 as a possible D gene (6 bases). Trimming took 1 base from V and 3 from J, leaving 9 bases between them. Per the germline V gene, CDR1 is LGHNT and CDR2 is FRNRAP. The CDR3 consists of 14 residues. The chain's CDR3 is CASGLGTDYTEAFF. In DNA form, the CDR3 reads TGTGCTAGTGGTTTGGGGACAGATTACACTGAAGCTTTCTTT.

The chain uses TRBV4-3 and TRBJ2-7; weak D call: TRBD1 (6 bases). The CDR3 is 13 residues long. Germline assignment: CDR1 LGHNA and CDR2 YSLEER. Trimming took off 4 bases at V and 1 base at J, with 8 bases between the two ends. Here the CDR3 reads CASSRTVSYEQYF. The CDR3 bases are TGCGCCAGCAGCCGGACAGTATCCTACGAGCAGTACTTC.